Listed below are T cell receptor beta chains from one sample, sequenced in a study of blood T cell repertoires in COVID-19. The assay was immunoSEQ multiplex PCR, and TCRdb's table has in-frame clones only and misses some. The table has approximately 440,000 clones, 90% seen once. Sequenced material: PBMCs or T cells enriched from blood (not recorded which). These receptors all come from a man aged 18 to 29 who had recovered from COVID-19. CDR3s include the opening cysteine and the closing phenylalanine or tryptophan. D genes are given only for firm matches. Some rows mark clone size as missing; the rest say once, few, many or name a class of expanded clone.

abundance: .; v_gene: TRBV7-9; d_gene: TRBD1; j_gene: TRBJ1-1; CDR3nt: TGTGCCAGCAGCCGAAGGGGGACAGGGAACGATGAAGCTTTCTTT; CDR3aa: CASSRRGTGNDEAFF
abundance: .; v_gene: TRBV5-1; d_gene: TRBD2; j_gene: TRBJ2-1; CDR3nt: TGCGCCAGCAGCGCGACTAGCGGGGGGTCTCCCTACAATGAGCAGTTCTTC; CDR3aa: CASSATSGGSPYNEQFF
abundance: .; v_gene: TRBV7-2; d_gene: TRBD2; j_gene: TRBJ2-7; CDR3nt: TGTGCCAGCAGCTCGGGGGGGGGCTCCTACGAGCAGTACTTC; CDR3aa: CASSSGGGSYEQYF
abundance: .; v_gene: TRBV20-1; d_gene: .; j_gene: TRBJ1-5; CDR3nt: TGCAGTGCTAGTAGGACAGCCAGCAATCAGCCCCAGCATTTT; CDR3aa: CSASRTASNQPQHF
abundance: .; v_gene: TRBV28; d_gene: .; j_gene: TRBJ1-4; CDR3nt: TGTGCCAGCAGTTCCTACAGGGCTGAAAAACTGTTTTTT; CDR3aa: CASSSYRAEKLFF
abundance: .; v_gene: TRBV5-4; d_gene: .; j_gene: TRBJ1-6; CDR3nt: TGTGCCAGCAGCCAGGACAGTGTAGATTCACCCCTCCACTTT; CDR3aa: CASSQDSVDSPLHF
abundance: .; v_gene: TRBV3-1/TRBV3-2; d_gene: .; j_gene: TRBJ1-5; CDR3nt: TGTGCCAGCAGCCCCGGTGTGGGCAATCAGCCCCAGCATTTT; CDR3aa: CASSPGVGNQPQHF
abundance: .; v_gene: TRBV12-3/TRBV12-4; d_gene: .; j_gene: TRBJ2-1; CDR3nt: TGTGCCAGCAGGCCGGACACCCCTGAGCAGTTCTTC; CDR3aa: CASRPDTPEQFF
abundance: .; v_gene: TRBV29-1; d_gene: .; j_gene: TRBJ1-1; CDR3nt: TGCAGCGTGGCGGGGAGGGGGAACACTGAAGCTTTCTTT; CDR3aa: CSVAGRGNTEAFF
abundance: .; v_gene: TRBV5-1; d_gene: TRBD1; j_gene: TRBJ1-1; CDR3nt: TGCGCCAGCAGCTTGGCGGGACAGGGAAACGTTGAAGCTTTCTTT; CDR3aa: CASSLAGQGNVEAFF
abundance: .; v_gene: TRBV6-5; d_gene: .; j_gene: TRBJ1-1; CDR3nt: TGTGCCAGTCTACAGGGCCTGAACACTGAAGCTTTCTTT; CDR3aa: CASLQGLNTEAFF
abundance: .; v_gene: TRBV28; d_gene: .; j_gene: TRBJ2-7; CDR3nt: TGTGCCAGCAGGCATCTCCGTCTTAGGGAGACAGGTACCTACGAGCAGTACTTC; CDR3aa: CASRHLRLRETGTYEQYF
abundance: .; v_gene: TRBV6-2/TRBV6-3; d_gene: .; j_gene: TRBJ2-1; CDR3nt: TGTGCCAGCAGTCTGGACACATACAATGAGCAGTTCTTC; CDR3aa: CASSLDTYNEQFF
abundance: .; v_gene: TRBV5-5; d_gene: .; j_gene: TRBJ1-1; CDR3nt: TGTGCCAGCAGCCGCGGGACGGTCACAACTGAAGCTTTCTTT; CDR3aa: CASSRGTVTTEAFF
abundance: .; v_gene: TRBV28; d_gene: TRBD1; j_gene: TRBJ1-5; CDR3nt: TGTGCCAGCAGTTCATTACAGGGGGCTGGACAGCCCCAGCATTTT; CDR3aa: CASSSLQGAGQPQHF
abundance: .; v_gene: TRBV5-5; d_gene: TRBD2; j_gene: TRBJ2-3; CDR3nt: TGTGCCAGCAGCTTAAGGACTAGAGGTCCCTCCGATACGCAGTATTTT; CDR3aa: CASSLRTRGPSDTQYF
abundance: .; v_gene: TRBV5-6; d_gene: .; j_gene: TRBJ1-6; CDR3nt: TGTGCCAGTAACTTACAGGCCAATTCACCCCTCCACTTT; CDR3aa: CASNLQANSPLHF
abundance: .; v_gene: TRBV27; d_gene: .; j_gene: TRBJ2-6; CDR3nt: TGTGCCAGCAGTTTGTGCCAGGGGAAATTCTCTGGGGCCAACGTCCTGACTTTC; CDR3aa: CASSLCQGKFSGANVLTF
abundance: .; v_gene: TRBV5-5; d_gene: TRBD1; j_gene: TRBJ1-6; CDR3nt: TGTGCCAGCAGCTTGCGGGACAGGGGAACCACCTATAATTCACCCCTCCACTTT; CDR3aa: CASSLRDRGTTYNSPLHF
abundance: .; v_gene: TRBV3-1/TRBV3-2; d_gene: TRBD1; j_gene: TRBJ1-6; CDR3nt: TGTGCCAGCAGCCCAGGACAGGGGGGCTCACCCCTCCACTTT; CDR3aa: CASSPGQGGSPLHF
abundance: .; v_gene: TRBV5-1; d_gene: TRBD2; j_gene: TRBJ2-3; CDR3nt: TGCGCCAGCAGCTTGGTATTGCTGGAGCGGGGCCTCACAGATACGCAGTATTTT; CDR3aa: CASSLVLLERGLTDTQYF
abundance: .; v_gene: TRBV11-2; d_gene: .; j_gene: TRBJ1-2; CDR3nt: TGTGCCAGCGGGTCCGGACTCATCTATGGCTACACCTTC; CDR3aa: CASGSGLIYGYTF
abundance: .; v_gene: TRBV28; d_gene: .; j_gene: TRBJ1-2; CDR3nt: TGTGCCAGCAGTTCCTTATCCCCTGGCTACACCTTC; CDR3aa: CASSSLSPGYTF
abundance: .; v_gene: TRBV12-3/TRBV12-4; d_gene: .; j_gene: TRBJ2-7; CDR3nt: TGTGCCAGCAGTTCGACAGCCTACGAGCAGTACTTC; CDR3aa: CASSSTAYEQYF
abundance: once; v_gene: TRBV2; d_gene: .; j_gene: TRBJ1-6; CDR3nt: TGTGCCAGCAGTCAAGGGGCACAGGGAATTCTCCACTTT; CDR3aa: CASSQGAQGILHF
abundance: .; v_gene: TRBV28; d_gene: .; j_gene: TRBJ2-3; CDR3nt: TGTGCCAGCAGTTTGATCAAGAAAAAGCCCCCACGATTCACAGATACGCAGTATTTT; CDR3aa: CASSLIKKKPPRFTDTQYF
abundance: .; v_gene: TRBV4-1; d_gene: .; j_gene: TRBJ1-6; CDR3nt: TGCGCCAGCAGCCGGGGCAGGGAAGACTCACCCCTCCACTTT; CDR3aa: CASSRGREDSPLHF
abundance: .; v_gene: TRBV12-3/TRBV12-4; d_gene: TRBD1; j_gene: TRBJ1-2; CDR3nt: TGTGCCAGCATCCAGACAGGGGGCCGTGGCTACACCTTC; CDR3aa: CASIQTGGRGYTF
abundance: .; v_gene: TRBV4-1; d_gene: .; j_gene: TRBJ1-1; CDR3nt: TGCGCCAGCAGCCTCACCACGTCGGGACAAAAGAACACTGAAGCTTTCTTT; CDR3aa: CASSLTTSGQKNTEAFF
abundance: .; v_gene: TRBV27; d_gene: .; j_gene: TRBJ1-2; CDR3nt: TGTGCCAGCAGTTTAATGCAGGGGATCTATGGCTACACCTTC; CDR3aa: CASSLMQGIYGYTF
abundance: .; v_gene: TRBV2; d_gene: .; j_gene: TRBJ1-4; CDR3nt: TGTGCCACCCAGGGATCGACTAATGAAAAACTGTTTTTT; CDR3aa: CATQGSTNEKLFF
abundance: .; v_gene: TRBV28; d_gene: .; j_gene: TRBJ2-3; CDR3nt: TGTGCCAGCAGCTCAGGGTTCACAGATACGCAGTATTTT; CDR3aa: CASSSGFTDTQYF
abundance: .; v_gene: TRBV5-4; d_gene: TRBD1; j_gene: TRBJ1-6; CDR3nt: TGTGCCAGCAGCTTGGGCAGGGGGCTGAATTCACCCCTCCACTTT; CDR3aa: CASSLGRGLNSPLHF
abundance: .; v_gene: TRBV27; d_gene: TRBD1; j_gene: TRBJ1-6; CDR3nt: TGTGCCAGCACTCCACAGGGGCACCCTAATTCACCCCTCCACTTT; CDR3aa: CASTPQGHPNSPLHF
abundance: .; v_gene: TRBV14; d_gene: .; j_gene: TRBJ2-7; CDR3nt: TGTGCCAGCAGCCAATACTACGAGCAGTACTTC; CDR3aa: CASSQYYEQYF
abundance: .; v_gene: TRBV7-6; d_gene: .; j_gene: TRBJ2-7; CDR3nt: TGTGCCAGCAGCCCCGACGCCGACGGAGGCGAGCAGTACTTC; CDR3aa: CASSPDADGGEQYF
abundance: .; v_gene: TRBV6-5; d_gene: .; j_gene: TRBJ1-5; CDR3nt: TGTGCCAGCAGTCACAGTTACAATCAGCCCCAGCATTTT; CDR3aa: CASSHSYNQPQHF
abundance: .; v_gene: TRBV5-6; d_gene: .; j_gene: TRBJ1-5; CDR3nt: TGTGCCAGCAGCGTAAACAAAGGCAATCAGCCCCAGCATTTT; CDR3aa: CASSVNKGNQPQHF
abundance: .; v_gene: TRBV19; d_gene: .; j_gene: TRBJ1-5; CDR3nt: TGTGCCAGTAGTATAGATGGGGGCGGTCAGCCCCAGCATTTT; CDR3aa: CASSIDGGGQPQHF
abundance: once; v_gene: TRBV14; d_gene: .; j_gene: TRBJ1-2; CDR3nt: TGTGCCAGCAGCCAAGGGGGAGGCAGGTCCAACTATGGCTACACCTTC; CDR3aa: CASSQGGGRSNYGYTF
abundance: .; v_gene: TRBV7-8; d_gene: TRBD1; j_gene: TRBJ2-7; CDR3nt: TGTGCCAGCAGCCCCGGGACAGAGAATGAGCAGTACTTC; CDR3aa: CASSPGTENEQYF
abundance: .; v_gene: TRBV5-5; d_gene: TRBD1; j_gene: TRBJ1-2; CDR3nt: TGTGCCAGCAGCCCGGGGACAGGGGTAAGCTACACCTTC; CDR3aa: CASSPGTGVSYTF
abundance: .; v_gene: TRBV7-2; d_gene: TRBD1; j_gene: TRBJ1-2; CDR3nt: TGTGCCAGCAGCGCGATTAAGGGGGCACGGGGAAGCGGCTACACCTTC; CDR3aa: CASSAIKGARGSGYTF
abundance: few; v_gene: TRBV9; d_gene: TRBD1; j_gene: TRBJ1-2; CDR3nt: TGTGCCAGCAGCGTACGGACAGGGGATCAAGGCTACACCTTC; CDR3aa: CASSVRTGDQGYTF
abundance: once; v_gene: TRBV10-3; d_gene: TRBD1; j_gene: TRBJ1-1; CDR3nt: TGTGCCATCACAGGGGGATTGAACACTGAAGCTTTCTTT; CDR3aa: CAITGGLNTEAFF
abundance: many; v_gene: TRBV6-4; d_gene: .; j_gene: TRBJ2-6; CDR3nt: TGTGCCAGCAGTGACTCGGACAGCTCTGGGGCCAACGTCCTGACTTTC; CDR3aa: CASSDSDSSGANVLTF
abundance: .; v_gene: TRBV19; d_gene: TRBD1; j_gene: TRBJ1-4; CDR3nt: TGTGCCAGTAGTACCGGGACAGTCGGCGAAAAACTGTTTTTT; CDR3aa: CASSTGTVGEKLFF